This T cell receptor beta chain stems from a study of shared clonotypes between healthy human individuals. Assay used: immunoSEQ multiplex PCR; TCRdb lists only in-frame clones, some missing. Among approximately 2,200,000 clones listed, under 95% were seen once. The naive CD8 subset, CD45RO-negative cells positively selected for CCR7, excluded terminally differentiated effector memory CD45RA+ cells. The CDR3 totals 13 residues. V lost 6 bases, J lost 8 bases, and 15 bases lay in between. Germline CDR1 reads MGHRA; CDR2 reads YSYEKL. This TCR came from a young man in good health. Some clones in this sample may be carry-over from other donors' samples. The V call is TRBV4-1, the J call TRBJ2-3, with D perhaps matching TRBD2 (5 bases). Sequencing was performed on naive CD8+ T cells from PBMCs. This chain's CDR3 is CASSPGSWGTQYF. CDR3 bases: TGCGCCAGCAGTCCGGGGTCCTGGGGTACGCAGTATTTT.